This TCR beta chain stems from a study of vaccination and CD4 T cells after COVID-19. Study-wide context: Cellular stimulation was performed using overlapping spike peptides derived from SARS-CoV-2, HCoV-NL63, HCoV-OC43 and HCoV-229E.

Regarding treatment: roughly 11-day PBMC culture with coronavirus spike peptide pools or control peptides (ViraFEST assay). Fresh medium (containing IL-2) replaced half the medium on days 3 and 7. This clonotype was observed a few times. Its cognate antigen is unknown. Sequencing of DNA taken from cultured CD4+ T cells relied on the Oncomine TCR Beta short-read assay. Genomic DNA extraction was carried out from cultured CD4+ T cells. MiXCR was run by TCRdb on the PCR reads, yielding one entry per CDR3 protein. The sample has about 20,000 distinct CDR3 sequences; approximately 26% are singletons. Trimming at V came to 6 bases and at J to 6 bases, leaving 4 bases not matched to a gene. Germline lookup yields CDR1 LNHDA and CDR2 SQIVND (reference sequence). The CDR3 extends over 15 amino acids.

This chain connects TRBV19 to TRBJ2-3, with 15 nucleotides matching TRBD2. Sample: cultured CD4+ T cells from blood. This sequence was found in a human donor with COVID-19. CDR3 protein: CASRGLAGGRDTQYF. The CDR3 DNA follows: TGTGCCAGTAGGGGACTAGCGGGGGGAAGGGATACGCAGTATTTT.